The 5 T cell receptor beta chains given below trace back to one sample, sequenced in a study of human T cells and chemical hapten exposure. Time point defined: pre-sensitization, week 0. Treatment of the sample: therapeutic diphenylcyclopropenone sensitization with weekly scalp DPC. TCRdb redid the calling of the RACE reads with MiXCR, one entry per CDR3 protein. The sample includes approximately 400,000 distinct CDR3 sequences, 4% to 6% of them seen just once. The input for sequencing was whole blood, taken in connection with sensitization to the hapten diphenylcyclopropenone (DPC). These receptors all come from a woman in her fifties or sixties with alopecia areata. Some clones in this sample may be carry-over from other donors' samples.

This clonotype was seen ten or more times. The J gene is TRBJ2-6, the V gene TRBV7-8; no firm D call. Germline CDR1 is SGHVS and CDR2 is FQNEAQ. V lost 1 base to trimming and J lost 2 bases, with 6 bases between them. This CDR3 spans 15 amino acids. This CDR3 is CASSLGVPGANVLTF. The CDR3 DNA follows: TGTGCCAGCAGCTTAGGGGTACCTGGGGCCAACGTCCTGACTTTC.

J is TRBJ2-3 and V is TRBV2; D ambiguous. The CDR3 has 13 amino acids. CDR1 and CDR2 from the germline V gene are SNHLY and FYNNEI. V was shortened by 0 bases and J by 8 bases, with 9 bases between the two germline ends. The CDR3 DNA reads TGTGCCAGCAGTGAAGCGGGCGGAGTTACGCAGTATTTT. This gives the protein CASSEAGGVTQYF.

This clonotype was observed many times. The junction shows a germline mismatch at one end, possibly a read error. The rearrangement links TRBV29-1 to TRBJ2-3; D gene uncertain. Germline V gives CDR1 SQVTM, CDR2 ANQGSEA. CDR3 length: 11 residues. CDR3: CAYRSTDTQYF. DNA for the CDR3: TGTGCGTACAGAAGCACAGATACGCAGTATTTT.

The J gene is TRBJ1-2, the V gene TRBV29-1; D is unclear. CDR1 SQVTM and CDR2 ANQGSEA come from the germline V gene. Trimming cost V 2 bases and J 6 bases, with 10 bases left between them. The length of the CDR3 is 12 residues. The CDR3 here is CSVESREHGYTF. The CDR3 DNA follows: TGCAGCGTTGAATCGAGGGAACATGGCTACACCTTC.

The chain combines TRBV7-2 with TRBJ2-7; the match to TRBD1 covers 8 bases. V lost 4 bases, J lost 1 base, and 9 bases stayed unmatched. CDR3 length: 16 residues. Per the germline V gene, CDR1 is SGHTA and CDR2 is FQGNSA. The CDR3 sequence is CASSSAGTGTSYEQYF. The CDR3 DNA sequence: TGTGCCAGCAGCTCCGCGGGGACAGGAACATCCTACGAGCAGTACTTC.